The clone carrying this TCR beta chain showed up just a few times. Antigen specificity is unknown. This specimen belongs to a study of T cell repertoires in cytomegalovirus infection. Background on the study: Researchers turned to recently identified HLA-C-restricted CMV epitopes as well as well-studied HLA-B-restricted ones. Public TCR beta signatures provided an indication of both CMV infection and a matching HLA type.

MiXCR, applied by TCRdb to the reads, yields one record per CDR3 protein. The sample includes approximately 990,000 distinct CDR3 sequences, less than 35% seen only once; the top ten take more than 13%. Broader study findings: Totalled public TCR beta family frequency picked out people who carried CMV plus the relevant HLA. In two of eight donors, the top clonotype was HLA-C-restricted CMV-specific.

V was pared by 4 bases and J by 3 bases, with 15 bases between. Germline assignment: CDR1 MGHRA and CDR2 YSYEKL. The CDR3 is made up of 15 amino acids. This chain links TRBV4-1 with TRBJ1-2; no firm D call. The sample consisted of cultured CD8+ T cells from PBMCs, taken from culture after CMV antigen stimulation. The receptor was derived from a human donor in good health (CMV status not recorded). Some clones in this sample may be carry-over from other donors' samples. The CDR3 protein is CASSLQGPHDYGYTF. The CDR3 coding sequence is TGCGCCAGCAGCCTCCAAGGGCCGCACGACTATGGCTACACCTTC.